The 32 T cell receptor beta chains presented below share a single source sample, sequenced in a study of beta chain features in type 1 diabetes. Isolated RNA was reverse transcribed in full, so expressed TCRB transcripts were sequenced. Repertoires were generated with immunoSEQ multiplex PCR, while TCRdb's copy carries only in-frame clones and drops some. The sample holds roughly 230,000 clones; over 9.5% are singletons and the top ten take just under 0.035%. Specimen: naive CD4+ T cells from blood. Every receptor here comes from a woman between 18 and 29 years old in good health.

This clone was detected a few times. The gene calls are TRBV19 and TRBJ1-2; TRBD1 agrees at 7 bases. CDR3 length: 14 residues. From germline, CDR1 is LNHDA and CDR2 SQIVND (reference sequence). Germline trimming cut 3 bases from V and 8 bases from J; bases unmatched to any gene: 9. In nucleotides, the CDR3 is TGTGCCAGTAGTATCCCATATACAGGGGTCGGCTACACCTTC. It yields the protein CASSIPYTGVGYTF.

This chain connects TRBV15 to TRBJ1-4, with 8 bases fitting TRBD1. The CDR3 is made up of 16 amino acids. Losses at the gene ends were 1 base for V and 4 bases for J; bases not matched to a gene: 5. Germline V gives CDR1 LNHNV, CDR2 YYDKDF (reference sequence). The CDR3 protein is CATSRGRGQINEKLFF. For the CDR3, the DNA is TGTGCCACCAGCAGAGGCAGGGGGCAGATTAATGAAAAACTGTTTTTT.

This clone was recorded a few times. The J gene is TRBJ2-1, the V gene TRBV19; 8 bases match TRBD2. Germline assignment: CDR1 LNHDA and CDR2 SQIVND (reference sequence). J gave up 1 base and V 1 base, and 6 bases lay outside the gene matches. CDR3 length equals 17 residues. The CDR3 reads CASSIVKLADSYNEQFF. As DNA, the CDR3 is TGTGCCAGTAGTATAGTGAAACTAGCGGATTCCTACAATGAGCAGTTCTTC.

The chain is built from TRBV6-5 and TRBJ1-5, with unresolved D. This CDR3 region has 14 residues. Germline CDR1 and CDR2: MNHEY and SVGAGI. V was shortened by 2 bases and J by 6 bases, with 11 bases between the two germline ends. The CDR3 loop is CASSYGVGGQPQHF. The CDR3 DNA is TGTGCCAGCAGTTACGGCGTTGGCGGTCAGCCCCAGCATTTT.

This chain joins TRBV5-1 and TRBJ2-7; 11 nucleotides line up with TRBD1. The CDR3 loop spans 15 amino acids. Germline lookup yields CDR1 SGHRS and CDR2 YFSETQ. V dropped 4 bases and J dropped 3; count of bases not matched to a gene: 6. The CDR3 sequence: CASSAGQGGIYEQYF. The CDR3 DNA reads as TGCGCCAGCAGCGCGGGACAGGGGGGTATCTACGAGCAGTACTTC. The full variable domain, in which reference TRBV5-1 and TRBJ2-7 provide the parts outside the CDR3, is KAGVTQTPRYLIKTRGQQVTLSCSPISGHRSVSWYQQTPGQGLQFLFEYFSETQRNKGNFPGRFSGRQFSNSRSEMNVSTLELGDSALYLCASSAGQGGIYEQYFGPGTRLTVT.

This CDR3 is CASSSGTGPIDEQFF. CDR3 nucleotides: TGTGCCAGCAGCTCCGGGACAGGCCCCATCGATGAGCAGTTCTTC. V and J are TRBV7-2 and TRBJ2-1; 8 bases are shared with TRBD1. V trimming: 4 bases; J trimming: 8 bases; junction bases outside the gene matches: 10. There are 15 residues in the CDR3. Germline V CDR1 and CDR2: SGHTA, FQGNSA.

This chain links TRBV6-1 with TRBJ2-5; possibly TRBD1 for D (5 bases). The V end was cut by 7 bases, the J end by 3 bases, with 15 bases between. The CDR3 runs to 14 residues. The germline gives CDR1 MNHNS, CDR2 SASEGT. The CDR3 here is CASNRQRTEETQYF. In DNA form, the CDR3 reads TGTGCCAGCAATAGACAGAGGACGGAAGAGACCCAGTACTTC.

This chain uses TRBV30 with TRBJ1-5; maybe TRBD1 (6 bases). This CDR3 comprises 15 residues. Per the germline V gene, CDR1 is GTSNPN and CDR2 is SVGIG (reference sequence). V was shortened by 5 bases and J by 3 bases, with 17 bases between the two germline ends. CDR3 protein: CAWAHPGDDNQPQHF. The CDR3 DNA reads TGTGCCTGGGCACATCCAGGGGATGACAATCAGCCCCAGCATTTT.

This clone was counted a few times. The V call is TRBV6-6, the J call TRBJ1-2, with no clear D. Trimming removed 0 bases from V and 6 bases from J, with 17 bases in between. Germline assignment: CDR1 MNHNY and CDR2 SVGAGI (reference sequence). The CDR3 is made up of 16 amino acids. The CDR3 region is CASSYSSIQAGDGYTF. CDR3 DNA: TGTGCCAGCAGTTACTCGTCTATCCAGGCCGGCGATGGCTACACCTTC.

The gene calls are TRBV5-1 and TRBJ2-7; TRBD2 agrees at 7 bases. Germline-derived CDR1 and CDR2 are SGHRS and YFSETQ. The CDR3 spans 14 residues. V dropped 7 bases and J dropped 2; count of bases not matched to a gene: 9. CDR3 bases: TGCGCCAGCCGGGTCGGGAGCGGGGCCTACGAGCAGTACTTC. It specifies CASRVGSGAYEQYF.

The chain uses TRBV6-1 and TRBJ2-5; TRBD1 aligns across 7 bases. V shed 6 bases, J shed 2 bases, and the junction held 6 bases outside the gene matches. Per the germline V gene, CDR1 is MNHNS and CDR2 is SASEGT. The CDR3 has 14 residues. CDR3 amino acids: CASRTPGQQETQYF. The CDR3 coding sequence is TGTGCCAGCAGAACCCCGGGACAGCAAGAGACCCAGTACTTC.

Here the CDR3 reads CASTEKTGGPGNTIYF. As DNA, the CDR3 is TGTGCCAGCACCGAAAAGACAGGGGGCCCTGGAAACACCATATATTTT. The gene calls are TRBV18 and TRBJ1-3, with TRBD1 matching 10 bases. With 8 bases clipped from V and 2 bases from J, the junction kept 9 bases outside the gene matches. Germline V gene data show CDR1 as KGHSH and CDR2 as LQKENI. This CDR3 is 16 amino acids long.

CDR3 in DNA: TGTGCCAGCTCACCACCGAGCGGGAGGGCGGCCAATGAGCAGTTCTTC. Protein: CASSPPSGRAANEQFF. This chain joins TRBV18 and TRBJ2-1, with 10 bases matching TRBD2. The CDR3 is made up of 16 amino acids. CDR1 is KGHSH and CDR2 is LQKENI in the germline V gene. With 0 bases clipped from V and 6 bases from J, the junction kept 5 bases outside the gene matches.

This sequence joins TRBV7-3 and TRBJ2-1; 8 nucleotides align to TRBD2. CDR3 length: 15 amino acids. V shed 6 bases and J 3 bases; nucleotides not matched to a gene: 7. CDR1 and CDR2 (germline): SGHTA, FQGTGA. This CDR3 reads CASSLSGGYYNEQFF. In nucleotides, the CDR3 is TGTGCCAGCAGTCTAAGCGGGGGCTACTACAATGAGCAGTTCTTC.

The sample holds a few counts of this clone. This chain joins TRBV2 and TRBJ1-3, with unresolved D. The CDR3 consists of 14 residues. The ends were cut back, 4 bases at V and 0 bases at J, with 7 bases in the middle. Germline CDR1 and CDR2: SNHLY and FYNNEI. CDR3 residues: CASSAEISGNTIYF. CDR3 bases: TGTGCCAGCAGTGCGGAGATCTCTGGAAACACCATATATTTT.

The chain has TRBV5-1 and TRBJ1-3; D remains unclear. Germline assignment: CDR1 SGHRS and CDR2 YFSETQ. Between the trimmed V and J ends, which lost 3 bases and 7 bases, there was a span of 8 bases. The CDR3 is 12 amino acids. The CDR3 spells CASSSDINTIYF. The CDR3 DNA sequence: TGCGCCAGCAGCTCCGACATCAACACCATATATTTT.

This clone was detected a few times. J is TRBJ2-3 and V is TRBV5-1; 13 bases line up with TRBD2. CDR1 is SGHRS and CDR2 is YFSETQ in the germline V gene. CDR3 length equals 17 residues. V was pared by 4 bases and J by 1 base, with 6 bases of the junction left unmatched. The CDR3 protein is CASSTGLAGLRTDTQYF. For the CDR3, the DNA is TGCGCCAGCAGCACGGGACTAGCGGGACTTCGCACAGATACGCAGTATTTT. Supplemented by reference TRBV5-1 and TRBJ2-3, the full variable domain reads KAGVTQTPRYLIKTRGQQVTLSCSPISGHRSVSWYQQTPGQGLQFLFEYFSETQRNKGNFPGRFSGRQFSNSRSEMNVSTLELGDSALYLCASSTGLAGLRTDTQYFGPGTRLTVL.

The chain is built from TRBV30 and TRBJ1-1, with D possibly being TRBD1 (5 bases). Germline V gene lookup returns CDR1 GTSNPN and CDR2 SVGIG (reference sequence). The CDR3 covers 13 residues. V was cut by 0 bases and J by 5 bases, with 10 bases left in between. CDR3 in DNA: TGTGCCTGGAGTGTACTTCCAGGGACTGAAGCTTTCTTT. Translated: CAWSVLPGTEAFF.

This rearrangement joins TRBV19 to TRBJ1-6; the D is unclear. CDR3 length equals 16 residues. Trimming left V 2 bases short and J 8 bases short, with 16 bases between. Germline V gene sequence: CDR1 LNHDA, CDR2 SQIVND (reference sequence). The CDR3 spells CASSIPLQRTYSPLHF. As DNA, the CDR3 is TGTGCCAGTAGTATACCCCTACAGAGAACCTATTCACCCCTCCACTTT.

The chain joins TRBV5-4 to TRBJ2-1; no clear D. The CDR3 totals 14 residues. The germline V and J ends were trimmed by 1 base and 1 base, with 6 bases remaining between them. The germline CDR1 and CDR2 sequences are SGHNT and YYREEE (reference sequence). The CDR3 nucleotides are TGTGCCAGCAGCTTGTACGGGTCCTACAATGAGCAGTTCTTC. Protein: CASSLYGSYNEQFF.

The chain uses TRBV19 and TRBJ1-1; D unresolved. Trimming shortened V by 3 bases and J by 0 bases, and 8 bases separated the two germline ends. Germline V CDR1 and CDR2: LNHDA, SQIVND (reference sequence). The CDR3 consists of 14 residues. The CDR3 DNA reads TGTGCCAGTAGTATCGAGGGTCTGAACACTGAAGCTTTCTTT. Translation gives CASSIEGLNTEAFF.

This chain uses TRBV7-9 with TRBJ1-2; 7 nucleotides line up with TRBD1. This CDR3 region has 13 residues. Germline V lookup: CDR1 SEHNR, CDR2 FQNEAQ (reference sequence). The V and J ends lost 3 bases and 7 bases, in that order; junction bases with no gene match: 5. The CDR3 DNA is TGTGCCAGCAGCTTGACAGGGCCTGGTGGCTACACCTTC. It translates to CASSLTGPGGYTF.

In its sample, this clone was seen a few times. This sequence joins TRBV4-2 and TRBJ1-1, with D possibly TRBD1 on 5 matching bases. CDR3 length: 11 amino acids. Germline V gene sequence: CDR1 LGHNA, CDR2 YNFKEQ. V shed 10 bases and J shed 10 bases, with 16 bases lying between them. DNA for the CDR3: TGTGCCACCCAGGGAGGTAATGTAGCTTTCTTT. Protein sequence: CATQGGNVAFF.

The chain uses TRBV5-1 and TRBJ1-4; 7 positions agree with TRBD1. The J segment lost 13 bases and the V segment lost 0 bases, leaving 3 bases of the junction unmatched. The germline CDR1 and CDR2 sequences are SGHRS and YFSETQ. The CDR3 has 12 amino acids. The chain's CDR3 is CASSLDRGRLFF. The CDR3 DNA is TGCGCCAGCAGCTTGGACAGGGGTCGACTGTTTTTT.

This clone was detected ten times or more. The rearrangement joins TRBV7-9 to TRBJ2-3; 9 bases line up with TRBD1. The CDR3 is 15 residues long. CDR1 and CDR2 from the germline V gene are SEHNR and FQNEAQ (reference sequence). Trimming cost V 4 bases and J 7 bases; bases outside gene matches: 9. CDR3 sequence reads: CASSSGTGLVHTQYF. The CDR3 DNA sequence: TGTGCCAGCAGCTCCGGGACAGGGCTCGTCCATACGCAGTATTTT. Full variable domain (missing parts from reference TRBV7-9 and TRBJ2-3): DTGVSQNPRHKITKRGQNVTFRCDPISEHNRLYWYRQTLGQGPEFLTYFQNEAQLEKSRLLSDRFSAERPKGSFSTLEIQRTEQGDSAMYLCASSSGTGLVHTQYFGPGTRLTVL.

V is TRBV5-1 and J is TRBJ2-1; 9 bases are a match to TRBD1. In germline, CDR1 is SGHRS, CDR2 YFSETQ. V shed 4 bases, J shed 6 bases, and the junction held 8 bases outside the gene matches. The CDR3 has 15 amino acids. The CDR3 nucleotides read TGCGCCAGCAGCCAAGGACAGGGGCCTGGCAATGAGCAGTTCTTC. It yields the protein CASSQGQGPGNEQFF.

V usage is TRBV5-1 and J usage is TRBJ1-4; the match to TRBD1 covers 9 bases. This CDR3 has 15 residues. CDR1 is SGHRS and CDR2 is YFSETQ in the germline V gene. After removal of 5 bases from V and 4 bases from J, the junction contained 6 bases not matched to a gene. The CDR3: CASRNRQGDNEKLFF. The CDR3 nucleotides are TGCGCCAGCAGGAACAGACAGGGGGATAATGAAAAACTGTTTTTT.

The rearrangement joins TRBV7-9 to TRBJ1-3; a weak D match, TRBD1 (6 bases). Germline V gene data show CDR1 as SEHNR and CDR2 as FQNEAQ (reference sequence). CDR3 length equals 14 residues. V lost 5 bases and J 7 bases, leaving 15 bases between the germline ends. The CDR3 region is CASSRRDIGNTIYF. CDR3 coding DNA: TGTGCCAGCAGCCGCCGGGACATCGGGAACACCATATATTTT.

There are many counts of this clone. The same CDR3 is also encoded by other DNA sequences in this sample. The chain employs TRBV9 and TRBJ2-3, with D hard to call. The germline V gene encodes CDR1 SGDLS and CDR2 YYNGEE. V was shortened by 0 bases and J by 4 bases, with 3 bases between the two germline ends. CDR3 length equals 12 residues. CDR3 coding DNA: TGTGCCAGCAGCGTAGCTGCAGATACGCAGTATTTT. Its protein is CASSVAADTQYF.

This chain joins TRBV5-1 and TRBJ2-1; no definite D call. V was cut by 4 bases and J by 7 bases, with 12 bases left in between. Germline V lookup: CDR1 SGHRS, CDR2 YFSETQ. The CDR3 length is 13 residues. CDR3 DNA sequence: TGCGCCAGCAGCCCGGAGTTCGATAATGAGCAGTTCTTC. This sequence encodes CASSPEFDNEQFF.

In its sample, this clone was seen a few times. The chain carries TRBV11-3 and TRBJ2-1, with D maybe TRBD2 (5 bases). This CDR3 region has 17 residues. Germline CDR1 reads SGHNT; CDR2 reads YENEEA. Trimming removed 6 bases from V and 5 bases from J, with 23 bases in between. CDR3 coding DNA: TGTGCCAGCAGTTCCGGAGCGGTAGAGGGCTGGGACAATGAGCAGTTCTTC. It codes for CASSSGAVEGWDNEQFF. Using reference TRBV11-3 and TRBJ2-1 for the parts outside the CDR3, the full variable domain is EAGVVQSPRYKIIEKKQPVAFWCNPISGHNTLYWYLQNLGQGPELLIRYENEEAVDDSQLPKDRFSAERLKGVDSTLKIQPAELGDSAVYLCASSSGAVEGWDNEQFFGPGTRLTVL.

This clone was found a few times. The chain carries TRBV7-8 and TRBJ2-7; a weak D match, TRBD1 (6 bases). CDR1 and CDR2 (germline): SGHVS, FQNEAQ. The length of the CDR3 is 14 residues. Trimming took off 2 bases at V and 2 bases at J, with 10 bases between the two ends. The CDR3 protein is CASSLRGQTYEQYF. Written as DNA, the CDR3 is TGTGCCAGCAGCTTAAGAGGACAGACCTACGAGCAGTACTTC.